The present T cell receptor beta chain was sequenced within a study of T cells in Graves' hyperthyroidism and ophthalmopathy. Findings and caveats of the study: Most clonotypes expanded in the thyroid (above 0.001) were also present in blood.

A remark on this clonotype: The antigen is not known.

RNA transcripts provided the source from which TCR beta CDR3 regions were amplified. TCR CDR3 regions were first amplified by RT-PCR with HTBI primers. Using its own MiXCR run on the multiplex PCR reads, TCRdb lists one record per CDR3 protein. The sample consists of approximately 370,000 distinct CDR3 sequences, under 15% of them appearing once. CDR1 is SGHRS, CDR2 YFSETQ, per germline. CDR3 length equals 17 residues. V shed 1 base and J 5 bases; nucleotides not matched to a gene: 10. The patients, who ranged from 18 to 65 in age, presented with newly diagnosed hyperthyroidism lasting under 2 months. Clinical symptoms, serum thyroxine, TRAb, thyroid ultrasound and orbital computed tomography informed diagnoses. The authors obtained PBMCs from more than 8 ml of fresh peripheral blood.

V gene TRBV5-1 combines with J gene TRBJ2-1; 9 positions agree with TRBD2. The clonotype comes from a woman aged 25 to 39 with Graves' hyperthyroidism. Source material: blood. The DNA of the CDR3 is TGCGCCAGCAGCTTGAGGGCGGGAGGGCCAATAGACAATGAGCAGTTCTTC. Its translation is CASSLRAGGPIDNEQFF. Full variable domain (missing parts from reference TRBV5-1 and TRBJ2-1): KAGVTQTPRYLIKTRGQQVTLSCSPISGHRSVSWYQQTPGQGLQFLFEYFSETQRNKGNFPGRFSGRQFSNSRSEMNVSTLELGDSALYLCASSLRAGGPIDNEQFFGPGTRLTVL.